The next 14 T cell receptor beta chains were all read from a single sample in a study of blood T cell repertoires in COVID-19. Sequenced by immunoSEQ multiplex PCR; TCRdb stores in-frame clones only, minus some. The sample contains 40,000 or so clones, around 85% of which appear only once. Sequenced material: peripheral blood. The receptors originated from a man in his forties with active or convalescent COVID-19.

The V call is TRBV6-2 or TRBV6-3, the J call TRBJ1-2; 9 positions agree with TRBD1. The CDR3 has 14 amino acids. The V segment lost 6 bases and the J segment 2 bases; nucleotides outside the gene matches: 4. Germline V gene lookup returns CDR1 MNHEY and CDR2 SVGEGT. CDR3 bases: TGTGCCAGCAGCCCACAGGGGGCAAACTATGGCTACACCTTC. Translated: CASSPQGANYGYTF.

This clone was picked up a small number of times. The chain is built from TRBV19 and TRBJ2-7; D perhaps matches TRBD1 (5 bases). The CDR3 covers 13 residues. Deletions cut 4 bases from V and 2 bases from J, with 9 bases between. Per the germline V gene, CDR1 is LNHDA and CDR2 is SQIVND (reference sequence). The DNA for the CDR3 is TGTGCCAGTAGTACCCGACAGACCTACGAGCAGTACTTC. Residues: CASSTRQTYEQYF.

The rearrangement uses TRBV21-1 and TRBJ2-7; the listed D gene, TRBD2, was not tested against the DNA. TRBV21-1 is designated a pseudogene. This CDR3 contains 15 residues. The CDR3 spells CASRKSGRAFYEQYF. In DNA form, the CDR3 reads TGTGCCAGCAGAAAGAGCGGGAGGGCCTTTTACGAGCAGTACTTC.

The V gene is TRBV7-9, the J gene TRBJ1-2, with 10 nucleotides matching TRBD1. Unmatched junction bases numbered 7, after V lost 1 base and J lost 5 bases. This CDR3 is 16 amino acids long. CDR1 is SEHNR and CDR2 is FQNEAQ in the germline V gene (reference sequence). CDR3 nucleotides: TGTGCCAGCAGCTTAGGAACCGGGACAGGGGTATATGGCTACACCTTC. Amino acids: CASSLGTGTGVYGYTF.

This clone came up a few times. V is TRBV28 and J is TRBJ2-1; weak D call: TRBD2 (6 bases). Germline CDR1 is MDHEN and CDR2 is SYDVKM. Deletions cut 6 bases from V and 0 bases from J, with 18 bases between. This CDR3 has 17 residues. The CDR3 here is CASSRPGWRDSYNEQFF. The CDR3 DNA sequence: TGTGCCAGCAGCCGTCCCGGGTGGCGGGACTCCTACAATGAGCAGTTCTTC.

V is TRBV29-1 and J is TRBJ1-1, with unresolved D. CDR1 is SQVTM and CDR2 is ANQGSEA in the germline V gene. CDR3 length equals 11 residues. V lost 4 bases, J lost 1 base, and 4 bases lay in between. The CDR3 nucleotides read TGCAGCGTTGTTAGGAACACTGAAGCTTTCTTT. This codes for CSVVRNTEAFF.

The rearrangement joins TRBV27 to TRBJ2-7, with TRBD1 identical over 7 bases. Per germline, CDR1 MNHEY and CDR2 SMNVEV (reference sequence). V trimming: 4 bases; J trimming: 1 base; junction bases outside the gene matches: 7. The CDR3 covers 15 residues. The DNA for the CDR3 is TGTGCCAGCAGTTCAGTTACAGGGGTGTCCTACGAGCAGTACTTC. Translating it yields CASSSVTGVSYEQYF.

This clone came up a few times. The V and J genes are TRBV10-3 and TRBJ1-1; D unclear. Trimming pared 2 bases from V and 1 base from J, leaving 5 bases between. The CDR3 spans 13 residues. Germline values: CDR1 ENHRY, CDR2 SYGVKD. CDR3 sequence (DNA): TGTGCCATCAGTGAGAGACAGAACACTGAAGCTTTCTTT. Amino acids: CAISERQNTEAFF.

The chain is built from TRBV7-9 and TRBJ1-1, with D uncertain. Germline-derived CDR1 and CDR2 are SEHNR and FQNEAQ (reference sequence). The V end was cut by 5 bases, the J end by 3 bases, with 10 bases between. The length of the CDR3 is 13 residues. DNA for the CDR3: TGTGCCAGCAGCCCGGAGGGTTACACTGAAGCTTTCTTT. Translating it yields CASSPEGYTEAFF. The whole variable domain, filled in from reference TRBV7-9 and TRBJ1-1, reads DTGVSQNPRHKITKRGQNVTFRCDPISEHNRLYWYRQTLGQGPEFLTYFQNEAQLEKSRLLSDRFSAERPKGSFSTLEIQRTEQGDSAMYLCASSPEGYTEAFFGQGTRLTVV.

This sequence joins TRBV1 and TRBJ1-2. TRBV1 is an annotated pseudogene. The CDR3 contains 17 residues. CDR3 bases: TGCACCAGCAGCCAAGATACACGGGGGGACTGGAACTATGGCTACACCTTC. It translates to CTSSQDTRGDWNYGYTF.

The chain joins TRBV4-2 to TRBJ2-2; TRBD2 matches 10 bases. Trimming at V came to 8 bases and at J to 4 bases, leaving 7 bases not matched to a gene. This CDR3 comprises 15 residues. Germline V gene data show CDR1 as LGHNA and CDR2 as YNFKEQ. The CDR3 here is CASERGGEGTGELFF. The DNA for the CDR3 is TGTGCCAGCGAGCGGGGGGGCGAGGGCACCGGGGAGCTGTTTTTT.

This chain links TRBV6-5 with TRBJ2-7; D unclear. Trimming removed 10 bases from V and 2 bases from J, with 12 bases in between. The CDR3 is 12 residues long. Germline V gene sequence: CDR1 MNHEY, CDR2 SVGAGI. CDR3 sequence reads: CATEQTAYEQYF. CDR3 nucleotides: TGTGCCACCGAACAGACCGCCTACGAGCAGTACTTC.

The chain joins TRBV11-3 to TRBJ2-2; TRBD2 matches at 9 bases. CDR1 is SGHNT, CDR2 YENEEA, per germline. J lost 1 base, V lost 1 base, and 7 bases had no gene match. The CDR3 has 18 amino acids. The CDR3 sequence is CASSLGLAESLNTGELFF. The CDR3 DNA reads TGTGCCAGCAGCTTAGGACTAGCGGAGTCTTTGAACACCGGGGAGCTGTTTTTT.

In its sample, this clone was seen once. The chain joins TRBV5-1 to TRBJ2-3; no definite D call. Germline V lookup: CDR1 SGHRS, CDR2 YFSETQ. The CDR3 length is 13 residues. The germline V and J ends were trimmed by 7 bases and 0 bases, with 9 bases remaining between them. CDR3 protein: CASGGGSTDTQYF. The CDR3 coding sequence is TGCGCCAGCGGTGGCGGTAGCACAGATACGCAGTATTTT.